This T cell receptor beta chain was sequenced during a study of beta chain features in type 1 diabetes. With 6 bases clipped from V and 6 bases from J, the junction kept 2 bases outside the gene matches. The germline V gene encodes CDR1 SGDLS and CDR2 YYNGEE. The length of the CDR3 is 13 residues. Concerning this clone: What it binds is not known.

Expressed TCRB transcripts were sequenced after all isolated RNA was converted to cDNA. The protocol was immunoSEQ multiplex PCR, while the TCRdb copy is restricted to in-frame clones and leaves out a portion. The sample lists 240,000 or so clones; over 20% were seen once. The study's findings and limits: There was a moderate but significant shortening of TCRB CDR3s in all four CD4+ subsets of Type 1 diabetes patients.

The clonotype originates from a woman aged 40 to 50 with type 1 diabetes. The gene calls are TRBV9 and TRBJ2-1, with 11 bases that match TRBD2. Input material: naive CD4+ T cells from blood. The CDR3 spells CASNLAGGNEQFF. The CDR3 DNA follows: TGTGCCAGCAATCTAGCGGGGGGCAATGAGCAGTTCTTC.